A single sample gave rise to the 32 T cell receptor beta chains below, sequenced in a study of regulatory T cells in long-lasting Graves disease (dated by TCRdb to the early 2020s). Read against the paper, the sample's time point label means: newly diagnosed GD, antithyroid drugs for less than 3 months. For both TCR sequencing and RNA sequencing, RNA was extracted from PBMCs in TRIzol. The protocol used for the library was multiplex PCR. Sequencing was performed on an Illumina HiSeq 4000. CDR3 regions were amplified by Arm-PCR with iRepertoire HTBI primers to construct TCR beta libraries. TCRdb reprocessing: public reads trimmed at Q25 with fastp, clones called with MiXCR, in-frame beta chains kept. Every distinct CDR3 protein forms one entry, paired with its most common genes and DNA. The sample profile shows about 540,000 distinct CDR3 sequences; around an eighth of them were found once. The top ten clonotypes cover about 10% of the sample.

These data also featured in a second study, about T cells in Graves' hyperthyroidism and ophthalmopathy.

This sample comprised peripheral blood mononuclear cells (PBMCs), obtained at new diagnosis, from a patient treated with antithyroid drugs. The receptor source for this set is a man aged 25-45 years with Graves disease. Donor details come from another sample of the same person, matched by shared clones.

This clonotype appeared many times. The rearrangement joins TRBV28 to TRBJ1-4, with 9 bases fitting TRBD1. V was clipped by 5 bases and J by 7 bases; unmatched bases: 8. Germline-derived CDR1 and CDR2 are MDHEN and SYDVKM. The length of the CDR3 is 15 residues. DNA for the CDR3: TGTGCCAGCAGTCACGGGACAGGGAGAGGTGAAAAACTGTTTTTT. This gives the protein CASSHGTGRGEKLFF.

This clonotype was recorded at least ten times. This chain joins TRBV14 and TRBJ1-1; D gene uncertain. Germline V gene sequence: CDR1 SGHDN, CDR2 FVKESK. This CDR3 contains 14 residues. The V end was cut by 1 base, the J end by 10 bases, with 16 bases between. In DNA, the CDR3 is TGTGCCAGCAGCCAAGCTCGGGAGGTCCCGATAGCTTTCTTT. It translates to CASSQAREVPIAFF.

This clonotype was seen only a few times. The gene calls are TRBV18 and TRBJ1-1; 8 bases are a match to TRBD1. Germline values: CDR1 KGHSH, CDR2 LQKENI. The ends lost 7 bases at V and 0 bases at J; junction bases unmatched: 7. CDR3 size: 15 residues. The CDR3 spells CASCSGGTLNTEAFF. CDR3 sequence (DNA): TGTGCCAGCTGTTCAGGGGGCACATTGAACACTGAAGCTTTCTTT.

This clonotype was seen at least ten times. The chain combines TRBV12-3 or TRBV12-4 with TRBJ1-2; D remains ambiguous. The length of the CDR3 is 12 residues. V was cut by 3 bases and J by 4 bases, with 6 bases left in between. CDR3 nucleotide sequence: TGTGCCAGCAGTTTCAACAGCTATGGCTACACCTTC. This translates into CASSFNSYGYTF.

This clonotype was counted many times. The chain uses TRBV7-9 and TRBJ2-3; no firm D call. Deletions cut 5 bases from V and 6 bases from J, with 9 bases between. This CDR3 comprises 12 residues. Germline CDR1 reads SEHNR; CDR2 reads FQNEAQ (reference sequence). The CDR3 DNA reads TGTGCCAGCAGCCAAAACAAGGATACGCAGTATTTT. It codes for CASSQNKDTQYF.

The sample holds a few counts of this clonotype. Being one base from a much bigger clone, this may be a read error. The chain uses TRBV12-3 or TRBV12-4 and TRBJ2-3, with a weak D call TRBD2 (6 bases). This CDR3 has 15 residues. DNA for the CDR3: TGTGCCGGCAGTTCCATGGCGGGATGGACAGATACGCAGTATTTT. It encodes CAGSSMAGWTDTQYF.

This clonotype was counted a few times. V usage is TRBV5-1 and J usage is TRBJ1-3; D is undetermined. V lost 0 bases, J lost 2 bases, and 6 bases lay in between. Germline assignment: CDR1 SGHRS and CDR2 YFSETQ. CDR3 size: 14 residues. CDR3 DNA sequence: TGCGCCAGCAGCTTGGTTAGCCCTGGAAACACCATATATTTT. Translated, it gives CASSLVSPGNTIYF.

Only a few counts were recorded for this clonotype. The missing conserved phenylalanine or tryptophan at the end of this CDR3 makes a read error likely. This chain joins TRBV28 and TRBJ2-7; D remains ambiguous. The ends were cut back, 8 bases at V and 5 bases at J, with 16 bases in the middle. The CDR3 runs to 13 residues. Looked up from germline, CDR1 is MDHEN and CDR2 is SYDVKM. This CDR3 reads CASWNRNEDEQYL. The CDR3 DNA follows: TGTGCCAGCTGGAACAGAAATGAGGACGAGCAGTACCTC.

This clonotype was counted between two and nine times. The chain recombines TRBV30 with TRBJ2-3; D not resolved. The CDR3 spans 14 residues. Germline V gives CDR1 GTSNPN, CDR2 SVGIG (reference sequence). V was pared by 3 bases and J by 3 bases, with 13 bases between. The CDR3 coding sequence is TGTGCCTGGAGGGACGGACGGCCGACAGATACGCAGTATTTT. Its translation is CAWRDGRPTDTQYF.

The chain uses TRBV6-2 or TRBV6-3 and TRBJ2-7, with no clear D. V lost 9 bases, J lost 0 bases, and 15 bases lay in between. CDR3 length equals 14 residues. Germline V gene data show CDR1 as MNHEY and CDR2 as SVGEGT. The CDR3 loop is CASRPSPSSYEQYF. As DNA, the CDR3 is TGTGCCAGTCGACCTTCTCCGTCCTCCTACGAGCAGTACTTC.

Many counts were recorded for this clonotype. V gene TRBV2 combines with J gene TRBJ2-7, with D perhaps assigned TRBD1 or TRBD2 (6 bases each). The CDR3 covers 13 residues. CDR1 and CDR2 (germline): SNHLY, FYNNEI. Deletions cut 2 bases from V and 6 bases from J, with 11 bases between. CDR3 in DNA: TGTGCCAGCAGTGAACTCAGGGGAGGCGAGCAGTACTTC. Translating gives CASSELRGGEQYF.

The table lists this clonotype with a count of one. The genes are TRBV6-9 and TRBJ2-1; 9 nucleotides agree with TRBD2. Losses at the gene ends were 4 bases for V and 5 bases for J; bases not matched to a gene: 9. This CDR3 comprises 16 residues. Germline V gives CDR1 MNHGY, CDR2 SVAAGI. The CDR3 protein is CASSSGLTSGHNEQFF. Written as DNA, the CDR3 is TGTGCCAGCAGTTCGGGGTTGACTAGCGGCCACAATGAGCAGTTCTTC.

The rearrangement joins TRBV4-2 to TRBJ2-7; D tentatively reads TRBD1 or TRBD2 (5 bases each). Germline CDR1 LGHNA, CDR2 YNFKEQ. The CDR3 loop spans 17 amino acids. Between the trimmed V and J ends, which lost 3 bases and 0 bases, there was a span of 18 bases. Here the CDR3 reads CASSHPGEGLSSYEQYF. CDR3 sequence (DNA): TGTGCCAGCAGCCACCCCGGCGAGGGGCTGAGCTCCTACGAGCAGTACTTC.

Points on this clonotype: A far larger clone is just one base off, so this is likely a read error. The CDR3 sequence is CASSLGISCEQYF. The DNA for the CDR3 is TGTGCCAGCAGCTTAGGAATCTCCTGCGAGCAGTACTTC. This chain uses TRBV7-2 with TRBJ2-7; no clear D gene. The CDR3 runs to 13 residues. The germline V gene has CDR1 SGHTA and CDR2 FQGNSA.

This clonotype was recorded at least ten times. The chain recombines TRBV20-1 with TRBJ2-7; perhaps TRBD2 as D (5 bases). The V end lost 2 bases, the J end lost 2 bases, and 13 bases lay between the germline ends. The V gene's germline CDR1 is DFQATT and CDR2 SNEGSKA (reference sequence). The CDR3 has 14 residues. CDR3 in amino acids: CSARRRDWAYEQYF. For the CDR3, the DNA is TGCAGTGCTAGACGCCGGGATTGGGCCTACGAGCAGTACTTC.

This clonotype was seen at least ten times. The chain recombines TRBV27 with TRBJ2-7; D gene ambiguous. Trimming left V 2 bases short and J 7 bases short, with 21 bases between. The CDR3 is 16 residues long. Germline CDR1 is MNHEY and CDR2 is SMNVEV (reference sequence). The CDR3 loop reads CASSLDSPTYLVEQYF. The CDR3 region has the DNA TGTGCCAGCAGTTTAGATAGCCCGACCTACCTAGTGGAGCAGTACTTC.

This clonotype has just a few counts. The chain carries TRBV29-1 and TRBJ2-7; 10 bases fit TRBD2. The CDR3 sequence is 14 residues long. Trimming removed 4 bases from V and 4 bases from J; junction bases left unmatched: 7. In germline, CDR1 is SQVTM, CDR2 ANQGSEA. CDR3: CSVGLAGDVYEQYF. Here the CDR3 DNA reads TGCAGCGTTGGCCTAGCGGGAGACGTGTACGAGCAGTACTTC.

This clonotype was seen repeatedly, ten times or more. CDR3 DNA: TGCGCCAGCAGCCCGCATTCGGCTAGCGGGAGTGATGAGCAGTTCTTC. The encoded protein is CASSPHSASGSDEQFF. This chain links TRBV5-1 with TRBJ2-1; 10 bases map to TRBD2. The CDR3 spans 16 residues. Germline V gene data show CDR1 as SGHRS and CDR2 as YFSETQ. V shed 4 bases and J 8 bases; nucleotides not matched to a gene: 12. The entire variable domain, with the rest obtained from reference TRBV5-1 and TRBJ2-1, is as follows: KAGVTQTPRYLIKTRGQQVTLSCSPISGHRSVSWYQQTPGQGLQFLFEYFSETQRNKGNFPGRFSGRQFSNSRSEMNVSTLELGDSALYLCASSPHSASGSDEQFFGPGTRLTVL.

This clonotype was seen only a few times. The V gene is TRBV3-1, the J gene TRBJ2-1, with TRBD2 matching 7 bases. The CDR3 runs to 16 residues. Germline-derived CDR1 and CDR2 are LGHDT and YNNKEL (reference sequence). Trimming took 5 bases from V and 8 from J; bases not matched to a gene: 15. The CDR3 DNA is TGTGCCAGCAGCGCGGGCTTGGGCGGGGGAGGCGATGAGCAGTTCTTC. It is translated as CASSAGLGGGGDEQFF.

The table lists this clonotype with many counts. CDR3 sequence: CASRAGLLAGGKETQYF. The CDR3, as DNA: TGTGCCAGCAGGGCGGGCCTACTAGCGGGAGGTAAAGAGACCCAGTACTTC. This sequence joins TRBV27 and TRBJ2-5; 12 bases map to TRBD2. The germline V gene has CDR1 MNHEY and CDR2 SMNVEV (reference sequence). CDR3 length equals 17 residues. With V trimmed by 6 bases and J by 3 bases, 11 bases remained unmatched.

On this clonotype itself: A clone one base away is much larger, so this may be a read error. CDR3 in DNA: TGTGCCACCAGTGATTTGAGGGCAGGGGGAGAGACCCGGTACTTC. This gives the protein CATSDLRAGGETRYF. V gene TRBV24-1 combines with J gene TRBJ2-5, with 7 positions matching TRBD1. Per germline, CDR1 KGHDR and CDR2 SFDVKD. This CDR3 has 15 residues.

This clonotype was seen repeatedly, ten times or more. This chain uses TRBV20-1 with TRBJ1-4; 7 positions match TRBD1. CDR3 size: 12 residues. Germline-derived CDR1 and CDR2 are DFQATT and SNEGSKA (reference sequence). V lost 4 bases and J lost 8; bases outside the gene matches: 4. The CDR3 here is CSAKGAREKLFF. The CDR3 nucleotides read TGCAGTGCTAAGGGGGCCCGCGAAAAACTGTTTTTT.

This clonotype was counted between two and nine times. V is TRBV5-4 and J is TRBJ2-5, with TRBD1 identical over 8 bases. Per germline, CDR1 SGHNT and CDR2 YYREEE (reference sequence). The CDR3 loop spans 14 amino acids. V gave up 3 bases and J gave up 5 bases; unmatched junction bases: 6. DNA for the CDR3: TGTGCCAGCAGCTCCTACAGGGGGATCGAGACCCAGTACTTC. Translated: CASSSYRGIETQYF.

This clonotype showed up many times. The chain uses TRBV5-1 and TRBJ2-5, with 11 bases that match TRBD1. V trimming: 5 bases; J trimming: 2 bases; junction bases outside the gene matches: 5. CDR3 length: 15 amino acids. Germline V CDR1 and CDR2: SGHRS, YFSETQ. Here the CDR3 DNA reads TGCGCCAGCAGGAACCGGGACAGGGGGCAAGAGACCCAGTACTTC. Protein product: CASRNRDRGQETQYF.

This rearrangement joins TRBV18 to TRBJ1-1, with D maybe TRBD1 (6 bases). Trimming removed 3 bases from V and 5 bases from J, with 16 bases in between. There are 15 residues in the CDR3. Per germline, CDR1 KGHSH and CDR2 LQKENI. The CDR3 region is CASSPPRGRGTEAFF. The DNA for the CDR3 is TGTGCCAGCTCACCGCCAAGGGGGAGAGGGACTGAAGCTTTCTTT.

This clonotype was picked up many times. The CDR3 reads CSVEHGSARGMEETQYF. The CDR3 nucleotides read TGCAGCGTTGAACACGGGTCCGCCAGGGGAATGGAAGAGACCCAGTACTTC. The rearrangement links TRBV29-1 to TRBJ2-3, with D tentatively TRBD1 (6 bases). The closer fit of TRBJ2-5 to the DNA end suggests the J call may be wrong. This CDR3 is built from 17 residues. In germline, CDR1 is SQVTM, CDR2 ANQGSEA.

This chain connects TRBV6-4 to TRBJ1-1; 7 bases are shared with TRBD1. Germline values: CDR1 MRHNA, CDR2 SNTAGT. The CDR3 extends over 17 amino acids. The V and J ends lost 6 bases and 3 bases, in that order; junction bases with no gene match: 16. CDR3 DNA: TGTGCCAGCAGCGGCGAAGTATTCAGGGGGGACGACACTGAAGCTTTCTTT. Its protein is CASSGEVFRGDDTEAFF.

The chain employs TRBV30 and TRBJ2-3; 13 bases agree with TRBD2. In germline, CDR1 is GTSNPN, CDR2 SVGIG (reference sequence). The J segment lost 1 base and the V segment lost 2 bases, leaving 3 bases of the junction unmatched. The CDR3 has 16 residues. The CDR3: CAWSRLAGGGTDTQYF. CDR3 in DNA: TGTGCCTGGAGTCGACTAGCGGGGGGAGGCACAGATACGCAGTATTTT.

This clonotype was counted many times. This chain links TRBV28 with TRBJ2-7; 7 nucleotides match TRBD2. CDR1 and CDR2 (germline): MDHEN, SYDVKM. With 5 bases clipped from V and 3 bases from J, the junction kept 7 bases outside the gene matches. This CDR3 has 14 amino acids. The CDR3 here is CASSVLASDYEQYF. The CDR3 DNA is TGTGCCAGCAGTGTACTAGCGTCAGACTACGAGCAGTACTTC.

This clonotype was counted ten times or more. The chain carries TRBV6-1 and TRBJ1-4, with D possibly TRBD1 on 5 matching bases. With 5 bases removed from V and 8 bases from J, the gap between germline ends came to 18 bases. The CDR3 runs to 15 residues. CDR1 and CDR2 (germline): MNHNS, SASEGT. The CDR3, as DNA: TGTGCCAGCAGTCCCGACAGACGAGCTAGGGAAAAACTGTTTTTT. Translating it yields CASSPDRRAREKLFF.

This clonotype was seen repeatedly, ten times or more. J is TRBJ1-1 and V is TRBV29-1; D remains unclear. The ends were cut back, 7 bases at V and 1 base at J, with 13 bases in the middle. CDR1 SQVTM and CDR2 ANQGSEA come from the germline V gene. This CDR3 has 13 amino acids. CDR3 in amino acids: CSARRPQNTEAFF. The CDR3, as DNA: TGCAGCGCCAGAAGGCCCCAGAACACTGAAGCTTTCTTT.

This clonotype is a singleton in its sample. This clone may be a read error of a much larger clone one base away. The chain employs TRBV7-2 and TRBJ2-3; 7 bases match TRBD2. Germline-derived CDR1 and CDR2 are SGHTA and FQGNSA. V was pared by 6 bases and J by 0 bases, with 6 bases of the junction left unmatched. The CDR3 contains 15 residues. The CDR3: CASRRDYSSTDTQYF. CDR3 nucleotide sequence: TGTGCCAGCAGAAGGGACTACTCTAGCACAGATACGCAGTATTTT.